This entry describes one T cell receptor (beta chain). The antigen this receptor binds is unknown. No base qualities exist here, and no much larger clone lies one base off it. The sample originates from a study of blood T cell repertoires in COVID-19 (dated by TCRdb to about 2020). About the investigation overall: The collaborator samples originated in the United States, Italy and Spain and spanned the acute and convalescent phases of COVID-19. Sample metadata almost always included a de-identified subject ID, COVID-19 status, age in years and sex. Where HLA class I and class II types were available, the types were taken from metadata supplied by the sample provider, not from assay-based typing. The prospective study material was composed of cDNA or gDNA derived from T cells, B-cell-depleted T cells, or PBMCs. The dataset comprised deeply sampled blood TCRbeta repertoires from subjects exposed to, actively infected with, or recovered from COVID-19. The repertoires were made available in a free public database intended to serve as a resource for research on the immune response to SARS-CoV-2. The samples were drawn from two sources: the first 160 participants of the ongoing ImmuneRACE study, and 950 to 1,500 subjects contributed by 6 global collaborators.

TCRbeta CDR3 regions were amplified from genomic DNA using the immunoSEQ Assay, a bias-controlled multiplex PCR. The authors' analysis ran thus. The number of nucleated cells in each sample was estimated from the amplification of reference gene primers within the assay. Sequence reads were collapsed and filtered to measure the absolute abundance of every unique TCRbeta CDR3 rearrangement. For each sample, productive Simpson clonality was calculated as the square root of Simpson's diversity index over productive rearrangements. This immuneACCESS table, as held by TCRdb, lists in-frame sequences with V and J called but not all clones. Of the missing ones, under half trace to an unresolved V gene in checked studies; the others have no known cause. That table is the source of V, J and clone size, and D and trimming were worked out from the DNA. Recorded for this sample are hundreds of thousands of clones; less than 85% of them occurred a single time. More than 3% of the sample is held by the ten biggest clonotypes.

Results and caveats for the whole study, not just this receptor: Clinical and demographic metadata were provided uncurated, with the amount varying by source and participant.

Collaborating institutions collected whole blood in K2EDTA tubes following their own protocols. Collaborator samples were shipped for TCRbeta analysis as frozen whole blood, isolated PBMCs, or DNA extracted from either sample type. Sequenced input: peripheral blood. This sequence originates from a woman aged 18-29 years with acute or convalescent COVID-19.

The DNA sequence is given as TGTGCCAGCAGCTTTACAGGGGGCGGTTATTCACCCCTCCACTTT. The resulting protein is CASSFTGGGYSPLHF. The chain is encoded by TRBV5-6 joined to TRBJ1-6; 9 bases in the junction line up with TRBD1. The CDR3 numbers 15 residues from cysteine through phenylalanine. Only the CDR3 part of the read is kept: 45 bases, read in frame from the first base. From the germline V gene, CDR1 is SGHDT and CDR2 is YYEEEE. Germline trimming: 2 bases from V, 8 bases from J; junction bases outside gene matches: 5. With all but the CDR3 taken from the reference TRBV5-6 and TRBJ1-6 genes, the full variable domain is: DAGVTQSPTHLIKTRGQQVTLRCSPKSGHDTVSWYQQALGQGPQFIFQYYEEEERQRGNFPDRFSGHQFPNYSSELNVNALLLGDSALYLCASSFTGGGYSPLHFGNGTRLTVT.